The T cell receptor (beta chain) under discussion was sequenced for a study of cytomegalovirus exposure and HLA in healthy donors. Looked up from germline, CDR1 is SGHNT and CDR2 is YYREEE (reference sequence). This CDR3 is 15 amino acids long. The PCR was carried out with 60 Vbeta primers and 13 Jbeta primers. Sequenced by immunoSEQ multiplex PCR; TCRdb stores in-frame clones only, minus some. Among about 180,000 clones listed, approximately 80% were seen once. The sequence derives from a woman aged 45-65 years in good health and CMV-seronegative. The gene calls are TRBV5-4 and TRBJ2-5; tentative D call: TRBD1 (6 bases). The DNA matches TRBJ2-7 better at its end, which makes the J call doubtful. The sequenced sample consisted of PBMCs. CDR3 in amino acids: CASSLPGVLSYEQYF. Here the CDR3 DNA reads TGTGCCAGCAGCTTACCAGGGGTTTTGTCCTACGAGCAGTACTTC.